This T cell receptor beta chain was documented in a study of control samples from healthy donors and cancer patients. Repertoires were generated with immunoSEQ multiplex PCR, while TCRdb's copy carries only in-frame clones and drops some. In the table there are around 130,000 clones, 88% of which are singletons. Trimming removed 3 bases at V and 3 bases at J, with 13 bases between. Germline CDR1 and CDR2: SGDLS and YYNGEE. This CDR3 comprises 14 residues. This clone was recorded only once. Specimen: blood. This TCR was recovered from a man aged 50 to 59 in good health. The J gene is TRBJ2-7, the V gene TRBV9; D possibly corresponds to TRBD1 (6 bases). The CDR3 DNA sequence: TGTGCCAGCAGCGGGGGGCAGTCTAACTACGAGCAGTACTTC. Residues: CASSGGQSNYEQYF.